The 23 T cell receptor beta chains listed next were all sequenced from one sample in a study of early T cells in non-severe SARS-CoV-2 infection. TCRdb itself ran the 5' RACE reads through MiXCR, one entry per CDR3 protein. The sample has tens of thousands of distinct CDR3 sequences, about 5.3% seen once. The sequencing sample was made of whole blood. The source of these receptors is an adult who was a healthcare worker with PCR-confirmed SARS-CoV-2 infection or an uninfected control (not recorded which).

This clonotype was seen ten or more times. The chain uses TRBV7-8 and TRBJ2-7; 8 bases line up with TRBD1. The CDR3 sequence is 14 residues long. CDR1 SGHVS and CDR2 FQNEAQ come from the germline V gene. The trim removed 5 bases at V and 3 bases at J, leaving 6 bases unmatched. The CDR3 loop is CASSPDRVFYEQYV. Here the CDR3 DNA reads TGTGCCAGCAGCCCGGACAGGGTGTTCTACGAGCAGTACGTC.

This clonotype came up many times. V is TRBV29-1 and J is TRBJ1-3; TRBD1 agrees at 7 bases. CDR3 length equals 13 residues. CDR1 and CDR2 from the germline V gene are SQVTM and ANQGSEA. Trimming at V came to 3 bases and at J to 3 bases, leaving 2 bases not matched to a gene. CDR3 loop: CSVDAGGGNTIYF. The CDR3 DNA follows: TGCAGCGTTGATGCAGGGGGTGGAAACACCATATATTTT. The full variable domain, completed using reference TRBV29-1 and TRBJ1-3, is SAVISQKPSRDICQRGTSLTIQCQVDSQVTMMFWYRQQPGQSLTLIATANQGSEATYESGFVIDKFPISRPNLTFSTLTVSNMSPEDSSIYLCSVDAGGGNTIYFGEGSWLTVV.

The table lists this clonotype with many counts. The chain is built from TRBV2 and TRBJ2-6; no clear D gene. This CDR3 comprises 14 residues. With 7 bases removed from V and 0 bases from J, the gap between germline ends came to 7 bases. Germline CDR1 reads SNHLY; CDR2 reads FYNNEI. The DNA of the CDR3 is TGTGCCAGCACCCCCAACTCTGGGGCCAACGTCCTGACTTTC. Amino acids: CASTPNSGANVLTF.

This clonotype showed up many times. The J gene is TRBJ2-1, the V gene TRBV7-6, with D perhaps TRBD2 (5 bases). V lost 5 bases and J lost 5, with 19 bases in between. Germline V gene lookup returns CDR1 SGHVS and CDR2 FNYEAQ. CDR3 length equals 16 residues. The CDR3 is CASSRTSGYSHNEQFF. The CDR3 DNA sequence: TGTGCCAGCAGCCGAACGTCGGGATACAGCCACAATGAGCAGTTCTTC.

This clonotype showed up many times. The chain uses TRBV25-1 and TRBJ2-1; 7 positions agree with TRBD2. In germline, CDR1 is MGHDK, CDR2 SYGVNS. The CDR3 is 14 amino acids. The V segment lost 6 bases and the J segment 2 bases; nucleotides outside the gene matches: 4. This chain's CDR3 is CASRSGIAYNEQFF. As DNA, the CDR3 is TGTGCCAGCAGAAGCGGGATAGCCTACAATGAGCAGTTCTTC.

This clonotype has a count of ten or more. A junction boundary mismatches the germline segment, possibly from a read error. The V and J genes are TRBV19 and TRBJ2-1; tentative D call: TRBD2 (5 bases). CDR1 is LNHDA and CDR2 is SQIVND in the germline V gene (reference sequence). This CDR3 is 14 amino acids long. In nucleotides, the CDR3 is TGTGCCAGTAGTGAACCGGGATCCGCCAATGGGCAGTTCTTC. It is translated as CASSEPGSANGQFF.

This clonotype was seen a few times. This chain connects TRBV4-3 to TRBJ2-3, with 7 nucleotides matching TRBD2. The CDR3 consists of 17 residues. The germline V gene has CDR1 LGHNA and CDR2 YSLEER. V shed 0 bases, J shed 6 bases, and the junction held 12 bases outside the gene matches. The DNA for the CDR3 is TGCGCCAGCAGCCAAGATGAGGCTAGCGGTTTCGGGGATACGCAGTATTTT. This gives the protein CASSQDEASGFGDTQYF.

V gene TRBV4-3 combines with J gene TRBJ2-2, with D maybe TRBD1 (5 bases). CDR1 LGHNA and CDR2 YSLEER come from the germline V gene. V was pared by 6 bases and J by 6 bases, with 14 bases between. The CDR3 is 14 residues long. This chain's CDR3 is CASRRGHRAGELFF. CDR3 in DNA: TGCGCCAGCAGAAGGGGCCACCGGGCCGGGGAGCTGTTTTTT.

This clonotype is medium-sized within its sample. The chain combines TRBV15 with TRBJ1-3, with D possibly being TRBD1 (6 bases). Germline-derived CDR1 and CDR2 are LNHNV and YYDKDF (reference sequence). The germline V and J ends were trimmed by 1 base and 8 bases, with 21 bases remaining between them. The length of the CDR3 is 17 residues. CDR3 nucleotides: TGTGCCACCAGCAGAGGTCAAAGGGGGACCTTCGGGGACACCATATATTTT. This encodes CATSRGQRGTFGDTIYF.

The table lists this clonotype with many counts. The genes are TRBV5-1 and TRBJ2-2, with unresolved D. Trimming stripped 4 bases from V and 5 bases from J, with 15 bases between. This CDR3 is 15 amino acids long. The V gene's germline CDR1 is SGHRS and CDR2 YFSETQ. The CDR3, as DNA: TGCGCCAGCAGCGCGCGTACGATCGATACCGGGGAGCTGTTTTTT. Its translation is CASSARTIDTGELFF.

This clonotype was counted at least ten times. The gene calls are TRBV20-1 and TRBJ2-3; D remains unclear. V dropped 2 bases and J dropped 8 bases, with 20 bases sitting between them. This CDR3 has 15 amino acids. Germline lookup yields CDR1 DFQATT and CDR2 SNEGSKA (reference sequence). The CDR3 sequence: CSARSVAIQDTTQYF. The CDR3 nucleotides read TGCAGTGCTAGATCTGTTGCAATCCAAGATACTACGCAGTATTTT.

This clonotype has at least ten counts. The rearrangement uses TRBV4-3 and TRBJ1-1; D is perhaps TRBD1 (5 bases). V was cut by 0 bases and J by 4 bases, with 12 bases left in between. Germline V gene data show CDR1 as LGHNA and CDR2 as YSLEER. The CDR3 is 15 amino acids. The CDR3 sequence is CASSQDRGDSTEAFF. Here the CDR3 DNA reads TGCGCCAGCAGCCAAGATAGAGGGGATAGCACTGAAGCTTTCTTT.

This clonotype was observed many times. The gene calls are TRBV3-1 and TRBJ2-4; D unresolved. The CDR3 is 16 residues long. The V and J ends lost 1 base and 0 bases respectively, with 10 bases between them. From germline, CDR1 is LGHDT and CDR2 YNNKEL (reference sequence). This chain's CDR3 is CASSQGTYLAKNIQYF. As DNA, the CDR3 is TGTGCCAGCAGCCAAGGGACCTATTTAGCCAAAAACATTCAGTACTTC. The full variable domain, in which reference TRBV3-1 and TRBJ2-4 provide the parts outside the CDR3, is DTAVSQTPKYLVTQMGNDKSIKCEQNLGHDTMYWYKQDSKKFLKIMFSYNNKELIINETVPNRFSPKSPDKAHLNLHINSLELGDSAVYFCASSQGTYLAKNIQYFGAGTRLSVL.

Of note for this clonotype: This may be a read error: a much more frequent sequence differs by one nucleotide. The rearrangement links TRBV9 to TRBJ1-2; D perhaps matches TRBD1 (6 bases). The V and J ends lost 1 base and 6 bases respectively, with 19 bases between them. This CDR3 has 16 amino acids. The germline gives CDR1 SGDLS, CDR2 YYNGEE. This CDR3 is CASSVNPGHGVDGYTF. CDR3 coding DNA: TGTGCCAGCAGCGTAAACCCGGGACATGGGGTGGATGGCTACACCTTC.

This clonotype appeared many times. The chain employs TRBV7-2 and TRBJ2-1, with TRBD2 matching over 9 bases. The germline CDR1 and CDR2 sequences are SGHTA and FQGNSA. V was clipped by 5 bases and J by 6 bases; unmatched bases: 8. This CDR3 has 15 amino acids. The CDR3 DNA follows: TGTGCCAGCAGCACACTAGCGGGTGTGGCCAATGAGCAGTTCTTC. The encoded protein is CASSTLAGVANEQFF.

This clonotype was detected ten times or more. The rearrangement joins TRBV7-6 to TRBJ2-3; no clear D. From germline, CDR1 is SGHVS and CDR2 FNYEAQ. Deletions cut 3 bases from V and 3 bases from J, with 7 bases between. CDR3 length: 13 residues. CDR3 in DNA: TGTGCCAGCAGCTTCCAAACTACAGATACGCAGTATTTT. This sequence encodes CASSFQTTDTQYF.

This clonotype was seen many times. The chain employs TRBV11-1 and TRBJ2-1; possibly TRBD1 or TRBD2 for D (5 bases each). The V and J ends lost 5 bases and 5 bases respectively, with 13 bases between them. CDR3 length: 14 residues. Germline values: CDR1 SGHAT, CDR2 FQDESV (reference sequence). This chain's CDR3 is CASSPGTVNNEQFF. For the CDR3, the DNA is TGTGCCAGCAGCCCCGGGACGGTTAACAATGAGCAGTTCTTC.

This clonotype was picked up many times. The V and J genes are TRBV7-9 and TRBJ1-4; D unresolved. The CDR3 has 14 residues. The germline CDR1 and CDR2 sequences are SEHNR and FQNEAQ (reference sequence). V dropped 3 bases and J dropped 8 bases, with 13 bases sitting between them. CDR3 loop: CASSLVGSGEKLFF. The CDR3 coding sequence is TGTGCCAGCAGCTTGGTAGGGTCCGGAGAAAAACTGTTTTTT.

This clonotype has ten or more counts. This chain connects TRBV7-9 to TRBJ2-7; 9 bases are a match to TRBD1. This CDR3 comprises 13 residues. J lost 3 bases, V lost 5 bases, and 2 bases had no gene match. CDR1 SEHNR and CDR2 FQNEAQ come from the germline V gene (reference sequence). The DNA for the CDR3 is TGTGCCAGCAGCCGACAGGGGGACTACGAGCAGTACGTC. The encoded protein is CASSRQGDYEQYV.

This clonotype was counted at least ten times. This chain uses TRBV3-1 with TRBJ2-1; 9 bases match TRBD1. Germline V lookup: CDR1 LGHDT, CDR2 YNNKEL (reference sequence). CDR3 size: 15 residues. The ends lost 3 bases at V and 6 bases at J; junction bases unmatched: 6. The CDR3 loop reads CASSHPGQGRNEQFF. The DNA of the CDR3 is TGTGCCAGCAGCCATCCGGGACAGGGCCGCAATGAGCAGTTCTTC.

This clonotype showed up many times. The V and J genes are TRBV6-5 and TRBJ2-7; D remains unclear. The germline V gene has CDR1 MNHEY and CDR2 SVGAGI. The CDR3 runs 12 residues. Trimming cost V 4 bases and J 0 bases, with 4 bases left between them. The CDR3 sequence: CASSLDSYEQYF. In DNA form, the CDR3 reads TGTGCCAGCAGTTTGGACTCCTACGAGCAGTACTTC.

This clonotype was detected many times. V and J are TRBV3-1 and TRBJ1-1; no clear D gene. Trimming pared 7 bases from V and 4 bases from J, leaving 13 bases between. This CDR3 region has 13 residues. Germline loops: CDR1 LGHDT, CDR2 YNNKEL (reference sequence). CDR3 in amino acids: CASMNEGVTEAFF. The DNA of the CDR3 is TGTGCCAGCATGAACGAAGGAGTCACTGAAGCTTTCTTT.

In this sample, this clonotype turned up a few times. The V call is TRBV29-1, the J call TRBJ1-3; D call uncertain. Trimming pared 4 bases from V and 1 base from J, leaving 5 bases between. The CDR3 extends over 12 amino acids. Germline V lookup: CDR1 SQVTM, CDR2 ANQGSEA. CDR3 in DNA: TGCAGCGTTGGGTGGTCTGGAAACACCATATATTTT. Translation gives CSVGWSGNTIYF.